This T cell receptor beta chain was sequenced in a study of technical replicates of blood from several donors. Produced via immunoSEQ multiplex PCR; TCRdb's table is partial and in-frame only. The sample carries 99,000 or so clones, 95% recorded once. There are 15 residues in the CDR3. Germline V gene sequence: CDR1 MNHEY, CDR2 SVGAGI. V dropped 5 bases and J dropped 8 bases, with 18 bases sitting between them. The sample was T cells isolated from PBMCs. The chain employs TRBV6-5 and TRBJ1-4; unclear D gene. This sequence was found in a human donor in good health. Here the CDR3 DNA reads TGTGCCAGCAGTCTCCTAGCGGGGATGGGCGAAAAACTGTTTTTT. It encodes CASSLLAGMGEKLFF.